Only one count was recorded for the clone carrying this TCR beta chain. Using immunoSEQ multiplex PCR, the repertoire was profiled, and TCRdb retains in-frame clones only, with some absent. Of 350,000 to 400,000 clones in the sample, 80% to 90% were seen once. The data originate from a study of blood T cell repertoires in COVID-19. Germline V gene lookup returns CDR1 LNHNV and CDR2 YYDKDF (reference sequence). This CDR3 region has 15 residues. The V end lost 0 bases, the J end lost 4 bases, and 10 bases lay between the germline ends. Each participant's cohort was designated according to participant-reported clinical history.

This clonotype was obtained from a man in his late teens or twenties who had recovered from COVID-19. The sample was PBMCs or T cells enriched from blood (not recorded which). The V and J genes are TRBV15 and TRBJ1-5, with D tentatively TRBD1 (6 bases). DNA of the CDR3: TGTGCCACCAGCAGAGATCTCGGACAGAATCAGCCCCAGCATTTT. Its translation: CATSRDLGQNQPQHF.